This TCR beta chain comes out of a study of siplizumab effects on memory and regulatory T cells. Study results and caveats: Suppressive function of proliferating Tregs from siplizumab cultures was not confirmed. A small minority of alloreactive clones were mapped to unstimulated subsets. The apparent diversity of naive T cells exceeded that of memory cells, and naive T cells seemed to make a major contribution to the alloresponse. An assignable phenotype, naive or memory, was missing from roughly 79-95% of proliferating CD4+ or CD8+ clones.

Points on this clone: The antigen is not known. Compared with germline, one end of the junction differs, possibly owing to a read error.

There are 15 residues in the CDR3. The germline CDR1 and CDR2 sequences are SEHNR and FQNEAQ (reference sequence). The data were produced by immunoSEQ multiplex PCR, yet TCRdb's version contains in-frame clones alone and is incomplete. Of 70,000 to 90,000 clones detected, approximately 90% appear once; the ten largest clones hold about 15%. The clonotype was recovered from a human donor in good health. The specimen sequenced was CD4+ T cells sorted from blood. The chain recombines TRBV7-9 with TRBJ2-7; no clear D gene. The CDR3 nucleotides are TGTGCCAGCAGCTCACCCCTAAAATCCACCTACGTGCAGTACTTC. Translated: CASSSPLKSTYVQYF.